This T cell receptor beta chain was retrieved from a study of blood T cell repertoires in COVID-19. Looked up from germline, CDR1 is SSHAT and CDR2 is FNYEAQ (reference sequence). The CDR3 is made up of 15 amino acids. In the case of this clone: Compared with germline, one end of the junction differs, possibly owing to a read error.

Seattle's cohort entered during active infection and was followed longitudinally. Under the authors' procedure: Reference gene primer amplification in the assay estimated nucleated cell counts. Method: immunoSEQ multiplex PCR; TCRdb's copy keeps in-frame clones and lacks some. V, J and clone size were drawn from that table, and D and trimming were deduced from the DNA. Here the sample spans 150,000 or so clones, under 85% being singletons. The source material was peripheral blood. The chain recombines TRBV7-7 with TRBJ2-2; D might be TRBD1 (6 bases). The sequence was collected from a man between 60 and 70 years old with COVID-19, enrolled during active disease. The CDR3 bases are TGTGCTAGCAGCCCCCACAGGGAGAACACCGGGGAGCTGTTTTTT. Its translation is CASSPHRENTGELFF.